The 21 T cell receptor beta chains presented below share a single source sample, sequenced in a study of monozygotic twins with cystic fibrosis. Libraries were prepared by immunoSEQ multiplex PCR; TCRdb keeps only in-frame clonotypes and omits some of them. The data contain 20,000 or so clones, around 87% of them singletons. The sample was blood. The receptors were gathered from a woman between 25 and 40 years old with cystic fibrosis.

As for this clone: This same CDR3 is encoded by further DNA sequences in the sample. CDR3 DNA: TGTGCCAGCAGTTTATCGCGTCGGGGGTCCGAGCAGTACTTC. Its protein product is CASSLSRRGSEQYF. The chain employs TRBV27 and TRBJ2-7; D perhaps matches TRBD2 (6 bases). Trimming left V 0 bases short and J 6 bases short, with 12 bases between. The CDR3 spans 14 residues. Per germline, CDR1 MNHEY and CDR2 SMNVEV (reference sequence).

This chain joins TRBV29-1 and TRBJ2-6; 7 bases align to TRBD2. V lost 4 bases and J lost 1; bases outside the gene matches: 4. Germline CDR1 reads SQVTM; CDR2 reads ANQGSEA. The CDR3 has 15 residues. CDR3 in amino acids: CSVGSGGSGANVLTF. The CDR3 coding sequence is TGCAGCGTTGGATCGGGGGGATCTGGGGCCAACGTCCTGACTTTC.

The J gene is TRBJ2-5, the V gene TRBV5-4, with D tentatively TRBD2 (7 bases). Trimming cost V 7 bases and J 5 bases, with 15 bases left between them. Germline assignment: CDR1 SGHNT and CDR2 YYREEE (reference sequence). The CDR3 covers 13 residues. The CDR3 protein is CASGRGAGETQYF. CDR3 in DNA: TGTGCCAGCGGGAGGGGGGCCGGGGAGACCCAGTACTTC.

The chain is built from TRBV29-1 and TRBJ1-1, with D maybe TRBD1 (5 bases). The CDR3 covers 15 residues. Trimming shortened V by 3 bases and J by 0 bases, and 14 bases separated the two germline ends. Germline-derived CDR1 and CDR2 are SQVTM and ANQGSEA. The chain's CDR3 is CSVDASGNLNTEAFF. In nucleotides, the CDR3 is TGCAGCGTTGACGCCTCAGGGAACTTGAACACTGAAGCTTTCTTT.

This clone was observed a single time. The gene calls are TRBV5-6 and TRBJ1-1; the match to TRBD1 covers 8 bases. This CDR3 contains 15 residues. The V gene end was trimmed by 4 bases and the J gene end by 2 bases; junction bases not matched to a gene: 7. Germline CDR1 and CDR2: SGHDT and YYEEEE. DNA for the CDR3: TGTGCCAGCAGCCACATGGGACAGGCTAACACTGAAGCTTTCTTT. Its protein product is CASSHMGQANTEAFF.

This chain connects TRBV7-2 to TRBJ2-3; D uncertain. Between the trimmed V and J ends, which lost 4 bases and 6 bases, there was a span of 8 bases. The CDR3 totals 12 residues. CDR1 and CDR2 from the germline V gene are SGHTA and FQGNSA. The CDR3 bases are TGTGCCAGCAGCTCAACCTCGGATACGCAGTATTTT. Its protein product is CASSSTSDTQYF.

The table lists this clone with a count of one. The chain has TRBV28 and TRBJ2-7; tentatively, D is TRBD1 (6 bases). Germline CDR1 reads MDHEN; CDR2 reads SYDVKM. The CDR3 extends over 13 amino acids. Trimming left V 10 bases short and J 6 bases short, with 19 bases between. CDR3 region: CAIAIRDISEQYF. CDR3 in DNA: TGTGCCATCGCGATCCGGGACATCAGCGAGCAGTACTTC.

This clone appeared once. The V gene is TRBV6-6, the J gene TRBJ2-7; D unresolved. The CDR3 runs 12 residues. Trimming took 6 bases from V and 4 from J, leaving 10 bases between them. CDR1 is MNHNY and CDR2 is SVGAGI in the germline V gene (reference sequence). For the CDR3, the DNA is TGTGCCAGCAGCTCCGCGAGATACGAGCAGTACTTC. This codes for CASSSARYEQYF.

V and J are TRBV6-1 and TRBJ1-2; D gene unclear. Trimming removed 2 bases at V and 3 bases at J, with 16 bases between. The V gene's germline CDR1 is MNHNS and CDR2 SASEGT. This CDR3 comprises 16 residues. The CDR3 bases are TGTGCCAGCAGTGAAATGCGGGTTTCCTACTACTATGGCTACACCTTC. This encodes CASSEMRVSYYYGYTF.

The chain is built from TRBV29-1 and TRBJ2-7, with D perhaps TRBD1 (6 bases). Trimming left V 4 bases short and J 3 bases short, with 13 bases between. This CDR3 comprises 13 residues. Per the germline V gene, CDR1 is SQVTM and CDR2 is ANQGSEA. Here the CDR3 reads CSVGTGNDYEQYF. The CDR3 nucleotides read TGCAGCGTTGGTACAGGGAATGACTACGAGCAGTACTTC.

V usage is TRBV20-1 and J usage is TRBJ2-3; possible D gene TRBD2, 6 bases. Germline CDR1 DFQATT, CDR2 SNEGSKA (reference sequence). The CDR3 covers 11 residues. CDR3 sequence (DNA): TGCAGAACGGGAGCCACAGATACGCAGTATTTT. Its protein is CRTGATDTQYF.

The V and J genes are TRBV5-1 and TRBJ1-2; the D gene is possibly TRBD1 (5 bases). This CDR3 spans 16 amino acids. V was trimmed by 0 bases and J by 7 bases, leaving 19 bases between them. From germline, CDR1 is SGHRS and CDR2 YFSETQ. In DNA, the CDR3 is TGCGCCAGCAGCTTGGGAGGGGCTGAGGGGCTTCGTGGCTACACCTTC. Amino acids: CASSLGGAEGLRGYTF.

The chain carries TRBV2 and TRBJ1-6; TRBD1 matches at 10 bases. The CDR3 contains 14 residues. V shed 7 bases and J 10 bases; nucleotides not matched to a gene: 7. Per the germline V gene, CDR1 is SNHLY and CDR2 is FYNNEI. For the CDR3, the DNA is TGTGCCAGCACCTACAGGGACAGGGGATCACCCCTCCACTTT. Residues: CASTYRDRGSPLHF.

This chain connects TRBV5-6 to TRBJ1-1; unclear D gene. This CDR3 is 14 amino acids long. V was trimmed by 3 bases and J by 1 base, leaving 10 bases between them. The germline V gene encodes CDR1 SGHDT and CDR2 YYEEEE. In DNA, the CDR3 is TGTGCCAGCAGCTACCGGACTGGGAACACTGAAGCTTTCTTT. This codes for CASSYRTGNTEAFF.

This chain connects TRBV9 to TRBJ1-1; 8 positions match TRBD1. This CDR3 has 15 residues. V was clipped by 3 bases and J by 1 base; unmatched bases: 5. The germline CDR1 and CDR2 sequences are SGDLS and YYNGEE. Written as DNA, the CDR3 is TGTGCCAGCAGCGCCTGGACAGGGAGGAACACTGAAGCTTTCTTT. Translating gives CASSAWTGRNTEAFF. The variable domain in full, completed from reference TRBV9 and TRBJ1-1, reads DSGVTQTPKHLITATGQRVTLRCSPRSGDLSVYWYQQSLDQGLQFLIQYYNGEERAKGNILERFSAQQFPDLHSELNLSSLELGDSALYFCASSAWTGRNTEAFFGQGTRLTVV.

The chain carries TRBV4-1 and TRBJ2-7; D is possibly TRBD2 (6 bases). V lost 1 base, J lost 4 bases, and 20 bases lay in between. This CDR3 is built from 17 residues. Germline CDR1 and CDR2: MGHRA and YSYEKL. The CDR3 is CASSQVGGASRRYEQYF. CDR3 in DNA: TGCGCCAGCAGCCAAGTAGGAGGGGCGAGCCGACGATACGAGCAGTACTTC.

J is TRBJ2-3 and V is TRBV7-9, with a tentative D call TRBD2 (6 bases). This CDR3 spans 16 amino acids. Trimming stripped 2 bases from V and 3 bases from J, with 15 bases between. In germline, CDR1 is SEHNR, CDR2 FQNEAQ (reference sequence). The CDR3 sequence: CASSLSLRGGTDTQYF. The CDR3 DNA sequence: TGTGCCAGCAGCTTAAGTCTGCGGGGTGGAACAGATACGCAGTATTTT.

This rearrangement joins TRBV5-4 to TRBJ2-5; TRBD2 agrees at 13 bases. The length of the CDR3 is 16 residues. The germline V gene encodes CDR1 SGHNT and CDR2 YYREEE (reference sequence). J was trimmed by 2 bases and V by 4 bases; bases with no gene match: 5. This chain's CDR3 is CASSRPGLAGQETQYF. The CDR3 bases are TGTGCCAGCAGCCGGCCGGGACTAGCGGGGCAAGAGACCCAGTACTTC.

This clone has just a few counts. The chain couples TRBV7-2 to TRBJ1-1; D is unclear. Trimming left V 7 bases short and J 4 bases short, with 16 bases between. CDR1 is SGHTA, CDR2 FQGNSA, per germline. The CDR3 spans 14 residues. The CDR3 nucleotides read TGTGCCAGCACCTTCGACACGGGGTTCACTGAAGCTTTCTTT. Its protein product is CASTFDTGFTEAFF.

V gene TRBV7-9 combines with J gene TRBJ1-2; tentatively, D is TRBD1 (6 bases). The CDR3 extends over 15 amino acids. V was pared by 3 bases and J by 5 bases, with 16 bases between. Germline values: CDR1 SEHNR, CDR2 FQNEAQ (reference sequence). DNA of the CDR3: TGTGCCAGCAGCTTCCAGGGGCTCAATCGTTATGGCTACACCTTC. The encoded protein is CASSFQGLNRYGYTF.

This chain joins TRBV2 and TRBJ1-1; tentatively, D is TRBD1 (6 bases). V was clipped by 5 bases and J by 0 bases, with 19 bases between them. Looked up from germline, CDR1 is SNHLY and CDR2 is FYNNEI. This CDR3 contains 17 residues. In nucleotides, the CDR3 is TGTGCCAGCAGTCCCTATCTGGGGGGCGCGGTGAACACTGAAGCTTTCTTT. Translation: CASSPYLGGAVNTEAFF. The full variable domain, its missing parts supplied by reference TRBV2 and TRBJ1-1, is EPEVTQTPSHQVTQMGQEVILRCVPISNHLYFYWYRQILGQKVEFLVSFYNNEISEKSEIFDDQFSVERPDGSNFTLKIRSTKLEDSAMYFCASSPYLGGAVNTEAFFGQGTRLTVV.